This T cell receptor beta chain was profiled in a study of control samples from healthy donors and cancer patients. Some clones are missing from TCRdb's copy, which holds only in-frame ones; the method was immunoSEQ multiplex PCR. The sample shows about 48,000 clones, about 94% of them seen only once. The germline CDR1 and CDR2 sequences are MDHEN and SYDVKM. Trimming pared 9 bases from V and 4 bases from J, leaving 18 bases between. This CDR3 spans 14 amino acids. J is TRBJ2-5 and V is TRBV28, with a possible D match to TRBD1 (5 bases). The sample consisted of PBMCs. This TCR was sampled from a woman aged 45-65 years with head and neck cancer. The CDR3 coding sequence is TGTGCCAGTTGCCCAATCCAGGGTCGAGAGACCCAGTACTTC. As protein: CASCPIQGRETQYF. Variable domain in full (rest from reference TRBV28 and TRBJ2-5): DVKVTQSSRYLVKRTGEKVFLECVQDMDHENMFWYRQDPGLGLRLIYFSYDVKMKEKGDIPEGYSVSREKKERFSLILESASTNQTSMYLCASCPIQGRETQYFGPGTRLLVL.